This TCR beta chain was observed in a study of blood T cell repertoires in COVID-19 (dated by TCRdb to the early 2020s). Study-wide context: The collaborator samples originated in the United States, Italy and Spain and spanned the acute and convalescent phases of COVID-19. The material from the prospective study consisted of cDNA or gDNA derived from T cells, B-cell-depleted T cells, or PBMCs. Deeply sampled blood TCRbeta repertoires from subjects exposed to, actively infected with, or recovered from COVID-19 were included in the dataset. The repertoires were released in a freely available public database intended as a resource for research on the immune response to SARS-CoV-2. The samples were drawn from the first 160 participants of the ongoing ImmuneRACE study and from some 1,300 subjects provided by 6 global collaborators. A de-identified subject ID, COVID-19 status, age in years and sex were almost always included in the sample metadata. Where available, HLA class I and class II types were taken from metadata supplied by the sample provider and were not determined by assay-based typing. Paper-wide results and their limitations: Clinical and demographic metadata were provided uncurated, with the amount varying by source and participant.

Participants in the prospective study were enrolled through a virtual design, were aged roughly 18 to 100 years, and lived in roughly 24 United States geographic areas. In the prospective study, cohorts were assigned on the basis of participant-reported clinical history obtained from a screening survey and a study questionnaire. In the prospective study, mobile phlebotomists collected whole blood, serum and a nasopharyngeal or oropharyngeal swab from each participant. Participants in the prospective study had the option to provide additional blood draws and questionnaires over an approximately 2-month period. Before DNA extraction, blood samples from the prospective study were shipped at room temperature or frozen. About this clone itself: Its recognized antigen is unknown. No base-level quality is on record; no much larger clone is a single base apart.

The immunoSEQ Assay, a bias-controlled multiplex PCR, was used to amplify TCRbeta CDR3 regions from genomic DNA. As for the original processing: The number of nucleated cells in each sample was estimated by amplification of reference gene primers within the assay. To quantify the absolute abundance of each unique TCRbeta CDR3 rearrangement, sequence reads were collapsed and filtered. For each sample, productive Simpson clonality was calculated as the square root of Simpson's diversity index across productive rearrangements. The table comes from immuneACCESS by way of TCRdb, which keeps in-frame sequences with V and J called. Part of the clones is missing from these tables; in studies checked, under half for an unresolved V gene and the rest for unknown reasons. V and J calls and clone size are as listed in that table; D and trimming were resolved from the DNA. This sample comprises 150,000 to 200,000 clones, 82% of them detected only once. The top ten constitute 4% to 6.5% of the sample.

V drops 0 bases and J drops 3 bases, leaving 20 bases in between. From cysteine to phenylalanine, the CDR3 is 19 amino acids long. Of the read, only the CDR3 DNA is kept; its 57 bases are in frame from base 1. CDR1 and CDR2, per the germline V gene, are LGHNA and YSLEER. This TCR came from an older woman with acute COVID-19. Recombination joined TRBV4-3 with TRBJ1-4; matching of 5 bases hints at TRBD1 as the D gene. The sample consisted of PBMCs or T cells enriched from blood (not recorded which). Read as DNA, the sequence is TGCGCCAGCAGCCAAGATATTCTTAGGGGTCCCGATTCTAATGAAAAACTGTTTTTT. Its protein product is CASSQDILRGPDSNEKLFF.